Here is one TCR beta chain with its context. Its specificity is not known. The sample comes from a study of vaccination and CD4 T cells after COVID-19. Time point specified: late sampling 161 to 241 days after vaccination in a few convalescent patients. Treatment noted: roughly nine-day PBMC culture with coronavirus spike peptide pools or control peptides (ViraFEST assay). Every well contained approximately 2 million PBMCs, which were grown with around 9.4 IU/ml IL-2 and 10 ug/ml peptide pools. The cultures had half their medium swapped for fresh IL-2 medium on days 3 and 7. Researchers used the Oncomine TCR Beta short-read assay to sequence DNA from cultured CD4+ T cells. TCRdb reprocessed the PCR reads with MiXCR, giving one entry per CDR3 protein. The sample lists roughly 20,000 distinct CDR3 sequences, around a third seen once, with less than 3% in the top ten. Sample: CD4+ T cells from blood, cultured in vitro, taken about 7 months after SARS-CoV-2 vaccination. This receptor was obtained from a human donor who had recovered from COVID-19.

The CDR3 bases are TGCAGCGTCTCTGGGGAGGGAAGTCTCGAGCAGTACTTC. Translating gives CSVSGEGSLEQYF. V gene TRBV29-1 combines with J gene TRBJ2-7; the match to TRBD2 covers 7 bases. Germline assignment: CDR1 SQVTM and CDR2 ANQGSEA. This CDR3 is built from 13 residues. J lost 6 bases, V lost 6 bases, and 11 bases had no gene match.